This T cell receptor (beta chain) was observed in a study of blood T cell repertoires in COVID-19. Study-level background: The analysed material was cDNA or gDNA that came from T cells, B-cell-depleted T cells, or PBMCs.

Per the germline V gene, CDR1 is SSHAT and CDR2 is FNYEAQ (reference sequence). The CDR3 contains 17 residues. The protocol was immunoSEQ multiplex PCR, while the TCRdb copy is restricted to in-frame clones and leaves out a portion. The data contain 200,000 to 300,000 clones, under 90% of them singletons. Comments on this clone: Germline and junction disagree at one end, which may indicate a read error.

The genes are TRBV7-7 and TRBJ2-1, with TRBD2 identical over 12 bases. The sequence derives from a man in his sixties with acute or convalescent COVID-19. The sequenced material came from peripheral blood. The DNA of the CDR3 is TGTGCTAGCAGTTCTGGACTAGCGGGGAGCTCCTACAATGAGCAGTTCTTC. This encodes CASSSGLAGSSYNEQFF.